Sequencing of this T cell receptor (beta chain) was carried out in a study of metastatic and nonmetastatic thyroid tumors. As for the study in general: Where malignant and benign thyroid patients were concerned, repertoires were compared across blood and tumor or nodule tissue.

Findings of the study overall: It was reported that TCR beta diversity was significantly higher in malignant thyroid tumors than benign nodules, in blood and tumor.

CDR3 length equals 13 residues. V lost 8 bases, J lost 3 bases, and 14 bases lay in between. Germline assignment: CDR1 SQVTM and CDR2 ANQGSEA. This clone came up a few times. Antigen: not known. A much larger clone is a single base away; this may be a read error. Using MiXCR, TCRdb reanalyzed the PCR reads. This sample yields tens of thousands of clones, of which roughly 25% are seen a single time; about 8.9% belongs to the top ten. Patients were all untreated before their thyroid surgery. The rearrangement joins TRBV29-1 to TRBJ1-5; D ambiguous. This TCR came from a female donor with papillary thyroid cancer or a benign thyroid nodule (not recorded which). Some clones in this sample may be carry-over from other donors' samples. The sequenced sample was blood. Here the CDR3 reads CSFTEDVNQPQHF. The CDR3 nucleotides read TGCAGCTTCACGGAGGATGTCAATCAGCCCCAGCATTTT.